This T cell receptor (beta chain) was sequenced in a study of regulatory T cells in long-lasting Graves disease. Study-level information: Treatment with antithyroid drugs for over 5 years, together with positive TSH receptor antibodies, meant persistent Graves' disease. Regarding the study as a whole: Persistent Graves' patients had lower TCR diversity than newly diagnosed ones. Repertoires from persistent disease leaned toward TRBV28, TRBJ1-2 and TRBJ2-5.

This clonotype has a handful of counts. Antigen: not known. The time point denotes: persistent/refractory GD, antithyroid drugs over 5 years with positive TRAb. From RNA extracted from PBMCs, the TCR library was made. Germline assignment: CDR1 SQVTM and CDR2 ANQGSEA. This CDR3 is built from 14 residues. V shed 3 bases, J shed 4 bases, and the junction held 3 bases outside the gene matches. The authors built TCR beta libraries using iRepertoire HTBI primers and Arm-PCR of CDR3 regions. Per the study methods: Identification yielded 62 TRBV and around 15 TRBJ segments across samples. Each CDR3 protein gets one entry after TCRdb re-called the multiplex PCR reads with MiXCR. The V and J calls reflect TCRdb's pipeline rather than the authors' work. The table has about 660,000 distinct CDR3 sequences, about 32% seen once.

The rearrangement links TRBV29-1 to TRBJ2-6; 7 bases line up with TRBD1. This clonotype originated in a female donor with Graves disease. This specimen consisted of peripheral blood mononuclear cells (PBMCs), obtained when the disease was refractory, from a patient treated with antithyroid drugs. CDR3 DNA sequence: TGCAGCGTTGAGGAGGACAGGGGGGCCAACGTCCTGACTTTC. Residues: CSVEEDRGANVLTF.